The source of this T cell receptor beta chain is a study of T cell changes during pregnancy in multiple sclerosis. Some clones are missing from TCRdb's copy, which holds only in-frame ones; the method was immunoSEQ multiplex PCR. The sample lists about 56,000 clones; around nine tenths were seen once. Germline V gene lookup returns CDR1 MDHEN and CDR2 SYDVKM. This CDR3 has 13 residues. With 3 bases removed from V and 3 bases from J, the gap between germline ends came to 8 bases. This clonotype was obtained from a human donor whose cells served as feeder cells for cultures in a pregnancy study. Sample: peripheral blood from another person, used as feeder cells. The V gene is TRBV28, the J gene TRBJ1-2; D call uncertain. The CDR3 sequence: CASSLLRDYGYTF. In DNA form, the CDR3 reads TGTGCCAGCAGTTTGTTGAGAGACTATGGCTACACCTTC.